This record concerns one T cell receptor (beta chain) sequence. Using immunoSEQ multiplex PCR, the repertoire was profiled, and TCRdb retains in-frame clones only, with some absent. This table has approximately 100,000 clones, 75% to 90% appearing once. These data originate in a study of preoperative IRX-2 immunotherapy in early breast cancer. The CDR3 has 15 amino acids. Losses at the gene ends were 3 bases for V and 3 bases for J; bases not matched to a gene: 5. Germline V gene lookup returns CDR1 SGHNT and CDR2 YENEEA. Treatment described: preoperative locoregional IRX-2 cytokine immunotherapy. The rearrangement joins TRBV11-3 to TRBJ1-1; 9 bases line up with TRBD1. This specimen consisted of tumor tissue, obtained after IRX-2 immunotherapy. The TCR originated in a human donor with breast cancer. The CDR3 DNA is TGTGCCAGCAGCTTGGACAGGGGCCGGGACACTGAAGCTTTCTTT. Amino acid sequence: CASSLDRGRDTEAFF.